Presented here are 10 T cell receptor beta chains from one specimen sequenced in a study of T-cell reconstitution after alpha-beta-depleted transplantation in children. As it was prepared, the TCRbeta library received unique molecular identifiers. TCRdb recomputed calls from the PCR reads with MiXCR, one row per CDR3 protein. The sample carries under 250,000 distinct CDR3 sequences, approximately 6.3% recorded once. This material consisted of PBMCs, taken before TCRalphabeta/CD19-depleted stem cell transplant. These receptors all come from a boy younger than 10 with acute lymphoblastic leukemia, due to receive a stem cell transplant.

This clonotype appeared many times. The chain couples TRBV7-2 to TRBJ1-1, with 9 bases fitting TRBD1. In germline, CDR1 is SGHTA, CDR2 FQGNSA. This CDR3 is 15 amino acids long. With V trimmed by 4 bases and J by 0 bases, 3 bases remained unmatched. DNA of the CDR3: TGTGCCAGCAGCTGGGACAGGGTACTGAACACTGAAGCTTTCTTT. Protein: CASSWDRVLNTEAFF.

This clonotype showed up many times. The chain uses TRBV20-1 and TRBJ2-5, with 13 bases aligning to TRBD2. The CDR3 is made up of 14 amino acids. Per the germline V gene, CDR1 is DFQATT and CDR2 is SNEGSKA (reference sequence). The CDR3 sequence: CIPGLAGRQETQYF. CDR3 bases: TGCATTCCGGGACTAGCGGGGCGCCAAGAGACCCAGTACTTC.

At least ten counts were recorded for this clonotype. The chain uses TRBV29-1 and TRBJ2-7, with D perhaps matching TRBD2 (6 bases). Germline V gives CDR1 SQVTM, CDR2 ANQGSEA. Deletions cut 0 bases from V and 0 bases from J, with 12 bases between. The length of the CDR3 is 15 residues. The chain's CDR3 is CSVEEGRGSSYEQYF. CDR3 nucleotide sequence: TGCAGCGTTGAAGAGGGACGGGGGAGCTCCTACGAGCAGTACTTC.

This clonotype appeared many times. The chain's CDR3 is CASSFNMNTEAFF. The DNA of the CDR3 is TGTGCCAGCAGTTTCAATATGAACACTGAAGCTTTCTTT. J is TRBJ1-1 and V is TRBV28; D call uncertain. Looked up from germline, CDR1 is MDHEN and CDR2 is SYDVKM. The CDR3 totals 13 residues. Deletions cut 3 bases from V and 0 bases from J, with 5 bases between.

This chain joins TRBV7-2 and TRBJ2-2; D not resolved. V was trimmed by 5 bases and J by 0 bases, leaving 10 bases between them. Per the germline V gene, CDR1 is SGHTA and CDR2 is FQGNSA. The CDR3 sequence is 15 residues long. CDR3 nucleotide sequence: TGTGCCAGCAGCCTTCGGAGCCCGAACACCGGGGAGCTGTTTTTT. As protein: CASSLRSPNTGELFF.

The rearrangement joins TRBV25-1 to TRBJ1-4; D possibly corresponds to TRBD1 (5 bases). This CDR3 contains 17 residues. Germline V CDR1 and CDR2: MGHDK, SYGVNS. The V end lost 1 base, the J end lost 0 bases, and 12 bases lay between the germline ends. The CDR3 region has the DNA TGTGCCAGCAGTGAATTTAGACAGAATTCAACTAATGAAAAACTGTTTTTT. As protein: CASSEFRQNSTNEKLFF.

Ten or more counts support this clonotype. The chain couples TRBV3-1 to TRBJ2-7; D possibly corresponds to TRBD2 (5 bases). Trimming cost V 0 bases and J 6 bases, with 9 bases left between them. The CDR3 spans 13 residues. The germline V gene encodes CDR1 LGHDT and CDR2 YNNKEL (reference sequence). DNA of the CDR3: TGTGCCAGCAGCCAAGATTTCCGGGGCGAGCAGTACTTC. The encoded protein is CASSQDFRGEQYF.

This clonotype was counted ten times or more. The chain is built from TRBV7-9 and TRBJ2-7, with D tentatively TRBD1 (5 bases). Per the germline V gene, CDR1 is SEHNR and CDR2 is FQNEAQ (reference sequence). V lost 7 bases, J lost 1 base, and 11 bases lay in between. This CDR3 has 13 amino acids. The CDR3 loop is CASIPAGSYEQYF. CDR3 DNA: TGTGCCAGCATCCCCGCAGGGTCCTACGAGCAGTACTTC.

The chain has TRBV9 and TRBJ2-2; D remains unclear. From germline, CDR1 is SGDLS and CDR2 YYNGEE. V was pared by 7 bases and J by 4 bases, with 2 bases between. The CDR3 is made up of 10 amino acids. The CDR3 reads CASGTGELFF. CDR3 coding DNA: TGTGCCAGCGGCACCGGGGAGCTGTTTTTT.

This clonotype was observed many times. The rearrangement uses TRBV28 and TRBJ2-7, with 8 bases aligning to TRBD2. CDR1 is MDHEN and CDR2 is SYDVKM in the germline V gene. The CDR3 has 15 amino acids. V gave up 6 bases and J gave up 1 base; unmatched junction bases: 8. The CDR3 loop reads CASRFERGMSYEQYF. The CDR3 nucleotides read TGTGCCAGCAGGTTCGAGCGGGGGATGTCCTACGAGCAGTACTTC. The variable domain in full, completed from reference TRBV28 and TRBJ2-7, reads DVKVTQSSRYLVKRTGEKVFLECVQDMDHENMFWYRQDPGLGLRLIYFSYDVKMKEKGDIPEGYSVSREKKERFSLILESASTNQTSMYLCASRFERGMSYEQYFGPGTRLTVT.